A selection of T cell receptor beta chains follows, all from one sample in a study of identical twins. TCRdb analysed the 5' RACE reads with MiXCR anew, one entry per CDR3 protein. The data contain hundreds of thousands of distinct CDR3 sequences, approximately 6% of them seen just once; the ten biggest clones take up 1.5% to 2%. Sequences were obtained from naive T cells sorted from blood. These receptors were taken from a man in his late teens or twenties in good health. Each CDR3 is given without its conserved first and last residue. A D gene is named only where the DNA matches it firmly.

j_gene: TRBJ2-7; v_gene: TRBV20-1; d_gene: .; CDR3aa: SAGHPGLALDEQY
j_gene: TRBJ2-3; v_gene: TRBV9; d_gene: .; CDR3aa: ASSEPEDTQY
j_gene: TRBJ1-4; v_gene: TRBV27; d_gene: .; CDR3aa: ASKEIQGKGGLF
j_gene: TRBJ2-1; v_gene: TRBV7-7; d_gene: .; CDR3aa: ASSLGVALGNEQF
j_gene: TRBJ2-1; v_gene: TRBV5-1; d_gene: TRBD1; CDR3aa: ASSRQGDHNEQF
j_gene: TRBJ2-2; v_gene: TRBV12-3/TRBV12-4; d_gene: .; CDR3aa: ASSYRGPGELF
j_gene: TRBJ2-7; v_gene: TRBV6-1; d_gene: .; CDR3aa: ASRGAGTDNYEQY
j_gene: TRBJ2-1; v_gene: TRBV12-3/TRBV12-4; d_gene: .; CDR3aa: ASSLVATEQF
j_gene: TRBJ2-1; v_gene: TRBV7-2; d_gene: .; CDR3aa: ASSLNPGGDEQF
j_gene: TRBJ2-1; v_gene: TRBV12-3/TRBV12-4; d_gene: .; CDR3aa: ASNRPPYNEQF
j_gene: TRBJ2-5; v_gene: TRBV14; d_gene: .; CDR3aa: ASSHGGEETQY
j_gene: TRBJ2-1; v_gene: TRBV29-1; d_gene: TRBD2; CDR3aa: SVGSRLADNNEQF
j_gene: TRBJ2-1; v_gene: TRBV18; d_gene: TRBD1; CDR3aa: ASSPPGQGVYNEQF
j_gene: TRBJ1-2; v_gene: TRBV7-2; d_gene: .; CDR3aa: ASSLAGDSGYT
j_gene: TRBJ1-1; v_gene: TRBV6-1; d_gene: .; CDR3aa: ASIRGGTGTEAF
j_gene: TRBJ1-6; v_gene: TRBV11-2; d_gene: .; CDR3aa: ASSREGPLH
j_gene: TRBJ2-1; v_gene: TRBV27; d_gene: TRBD2; CDR3aa: ASSEQLAGGPDSYNEQF
j_gene: TRBJ1-5; v_gene: TRBV7-8; d_gene: TRBD1; CDR3aa: ASSPGQGKNQPQH
j_gene: TRBJ2-1; v_gene: TRBV21-1; d_gene: .; CDR3aa: ASSKLAGDNNEQF
j_gene: TRBJ2-2; v_gene: TRBV10-3; d_gene: .; CDR3aa: AISESRGINTGELF
j_gene: TRBJ2-7; v_gene: TRBV18; d_gene: .; CDR3aa: ASSPRTNSVGYEQY
j_gene: TRBJ2-5; v_gene: TRBV20-1; d_gene: TRBD1; CDR3aa: SARGDRERQETQY
j_gene: TRBJ2-4; v_gene: TRBV7-2; d_gene: .; CDR3aa: ASSTYRNIQY
j_gene: TRBJ2-3; v_gene: TRBV20-1; d_gene: .; CDR3aa: SPSRRGDTQY
j_gene: TRBJ2-1; v_gene: TRBV12-3/TRBV12-4; d_gene: .; CDR3aa: ASSLRAATTYNEQF
j_gene: TRBJ2-7; v_gene: TRBV29-1; d_gene: .; CDR3aa: SVPGNSYEQY
j_gene: TRBJ2-3; v_gene: TRBV20-1; d_gene: TRBD2; CDR3aa: SARPWTSGRAGTDTQY
j_gene: TRBJ2-3; v_gene: TRBV27; d_gene: .; CDR3aa: ASRFRDGGFVADTQY
j_gene: TRBJ2-3; v_gene: TRBV30; d_gene: TRBD1; CDR3aa: AWSVRTGGADTQY
j_gene: TRBJ1-1; v_gene: TRBV4-2; d_gene: .; CDR3aa: ASSQGDSNTEAF
j_gene: TRBJ2-3; v_gene: TRBV12-3/TRBV12-4; d_gene: .; CDR3aa: ASTRRARGGSSTDTQY
j_gene: TRBJ2-7; v_gene: TRBV20-1; d_gene: TRBD2; CDR3aa: SAKRELKYEQY
j_gene: TRBJ2-3; v_gene: TRBV7-9; d_gene: TRBD1; CDR3aa: ASRQIQGKSDTQY
j_gene: TRBJ2-6; v_gene: TRBV6-2/TRBV6-3; d_gene: .; CDR3aa: ASSYRVGQPSISGANVLT
j_gene: TRBJ2-2; v_gene: TRBV9; d_gene: .; CDR3aa: ASSDENTGELF
j_gene: TRBJ2-3; v_gene: TRBV20-1; d_gene: .; CDR3aa: SARGIAADTQY
j_gene: TRBJ1-1; v_gene: TRBV3-1; d_gene: TRBD1; CDR3aa: ASSQVSPGDSLKMNTEAF
j_gene: TRBJ1-5; v_gene: TRBV12-3/TRBV12-4; d_gene: .; CDR3aa: ASSLAGDWSNQPQH
j_gene: TRBJ2-7; v_gene: TRBV20-1; d_gene: TRBD2; CDR3aa: SARDPVVAGVGQY
j_gene: TRBJ1-5; v_gene: TRBV7-2; d_gene: .; CDR3aa: ASSSSAAENQPQH
j_gene: TRBJ2-5; v_gene: TRBV5-1; d_gene: .; CDR3aa: ASSPSLDETQY
j_gene: TRBJ1-1; v_gene: TRBV29-1; d_gene: .; CDR3aa: SVVLETEAF
j_gene: TRBJ1-1; v_gene: TRBV12-3/TRBV12-4; d_gene: TRBD1; CDR3aa: ASSLAYRDRGSDTEAF
j_gene: TRBJ2-2; v_gene: TRBV6-1; d_gene: .; CDR3aa: ASRTRVGAGELF
j_gene: TRBJ1-4; v_gene: TRBV12-3/TRBV12-4; d_gene: .; CDR3aa: ASSLQARVYEKLF
j_gene: TRBJ2-2; v_gene: TRBV7-3; d_gene: .; CDR3aa: ASSLTWGTGELF
j_gene: TRBJ2-3; v_gene: TRBV14; d_gene: .; CDR3aa: ASSQDGVGYADTQY
j_gene: TRBJ1-1; v_gene: TRBV6-2/TRBV6-3; d_gene: .; CDR3aa: ASSLTGFSTEAF